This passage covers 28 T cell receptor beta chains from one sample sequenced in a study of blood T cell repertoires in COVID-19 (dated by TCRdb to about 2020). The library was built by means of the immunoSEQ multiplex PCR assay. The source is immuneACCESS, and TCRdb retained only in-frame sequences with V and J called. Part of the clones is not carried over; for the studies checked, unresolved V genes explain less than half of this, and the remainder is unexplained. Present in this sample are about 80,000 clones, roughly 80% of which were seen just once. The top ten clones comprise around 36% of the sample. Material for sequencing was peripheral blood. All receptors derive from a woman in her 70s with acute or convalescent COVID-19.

CDR3 nucleotides: TGTGCCAGCAGTGAGGTAGCGGGAACCCCCGGGGAGCTGTTTTTT. This translates into CASSEVAGTPGELFF. V is TRBV6-4 and J is TRBJ2-2, with 8 bases identical to TRBD2. Germline-derived CDR1 and CDR2 are MRHNA and SNTAGT. Germline trimming cut 3 bases from V and 6 bases from J; bases unmatched to any gene: 6. The CDR3 extends over 15 amino acids.

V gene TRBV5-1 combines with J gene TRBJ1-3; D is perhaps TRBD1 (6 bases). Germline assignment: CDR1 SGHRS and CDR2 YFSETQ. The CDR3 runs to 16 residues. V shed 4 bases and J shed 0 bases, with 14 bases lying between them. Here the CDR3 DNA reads TGCGCCAGCAGCAAAGGACAGCAATACTCTGGAAACACCATATATTTT. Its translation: CASSKGQQYSGNTIYF. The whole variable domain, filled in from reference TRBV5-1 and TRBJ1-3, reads KAGVTQTPRYLIKTRGQQVTLSCSPISGHRSVSWYQQTPGQGLQFLFEYFSETQRNKGNFPGRFSGRQFSNSRSEMNVSTLELGDSALYLCASSKGQQYSGNTIYFGEGSWLTVV.

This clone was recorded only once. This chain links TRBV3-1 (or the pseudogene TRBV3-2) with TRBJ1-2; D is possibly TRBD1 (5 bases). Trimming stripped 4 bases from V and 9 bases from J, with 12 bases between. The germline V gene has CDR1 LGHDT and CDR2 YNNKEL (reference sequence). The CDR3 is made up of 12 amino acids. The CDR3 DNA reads TGTGCCAGCAGCCGCGGGGCGAGAAGCTACACCTTC. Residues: CASSRGARSYTF.

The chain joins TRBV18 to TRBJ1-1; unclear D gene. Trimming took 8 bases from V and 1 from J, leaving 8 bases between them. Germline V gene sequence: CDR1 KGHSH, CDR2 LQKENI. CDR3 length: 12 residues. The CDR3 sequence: CASGRGNTEAFF. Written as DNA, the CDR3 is TGTGCCAGCGGCCGAGGGAACACTGAAGCTTTCTTT.

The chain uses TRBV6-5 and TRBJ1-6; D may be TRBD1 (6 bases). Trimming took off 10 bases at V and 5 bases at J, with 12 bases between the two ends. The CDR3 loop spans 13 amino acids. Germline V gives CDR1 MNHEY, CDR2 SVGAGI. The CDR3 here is CATGTLNNSPLHF. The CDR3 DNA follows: TGTGCCACGGGGACACTGAATAATTCACCCCTCCACTTT.

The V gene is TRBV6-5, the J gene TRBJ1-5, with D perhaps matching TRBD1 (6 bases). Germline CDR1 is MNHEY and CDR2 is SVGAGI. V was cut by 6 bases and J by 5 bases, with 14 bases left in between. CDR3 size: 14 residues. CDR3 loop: CASSQTGPYQPQHF. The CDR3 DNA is TGTGCCAGCAGCCAGACAGGCCCATATCAGCCCCAGCATTTT.

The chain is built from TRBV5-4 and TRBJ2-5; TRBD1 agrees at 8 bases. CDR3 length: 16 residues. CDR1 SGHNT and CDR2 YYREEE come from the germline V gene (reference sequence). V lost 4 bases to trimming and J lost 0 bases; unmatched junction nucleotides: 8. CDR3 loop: CASSPRDRTYQETQYF. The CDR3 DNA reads TGTGCCAGCAGCCCCAGGGACAGGACGTACCAAGAGACCCAGTACTTC. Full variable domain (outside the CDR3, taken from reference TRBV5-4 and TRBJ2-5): ETGVTQSPTHLIKTRGQQVTLRCSSQSGHNTVSWYQQALGQGPQFIFQYYREEENGRGNFPPRFSGLQFPNYSSELNVNALELDDSALYLCASSPRDRTYQETQYFGPGTRLLVL.

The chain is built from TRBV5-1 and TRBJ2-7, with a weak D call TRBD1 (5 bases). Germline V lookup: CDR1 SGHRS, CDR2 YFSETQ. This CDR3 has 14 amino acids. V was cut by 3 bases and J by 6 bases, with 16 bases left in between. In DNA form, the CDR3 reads TGCGCCAGCAGCTCGGACCAAAGAAGGGGCGAGCAGTACTTC. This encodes CASSSDQRRGEQYF.

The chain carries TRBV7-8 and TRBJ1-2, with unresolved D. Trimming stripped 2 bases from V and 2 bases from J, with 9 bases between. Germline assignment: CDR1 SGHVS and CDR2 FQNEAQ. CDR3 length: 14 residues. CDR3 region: CASSLSLQNYGYTF. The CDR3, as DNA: TGTGCCAGCAGCTTAAGCTTACAGAACTATGGCTACACCTTC. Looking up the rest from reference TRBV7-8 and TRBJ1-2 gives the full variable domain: GAGVSQSPRYKVAKRGQDVALRCDPISGHVSLFWYQQALGQGPEFLTYFQNEAQLDKSGLPSDRFFAERPEGSVSTLKIQRTQQEDSAVYLCASSLSLQNYGYTFGSGTRLTVV.

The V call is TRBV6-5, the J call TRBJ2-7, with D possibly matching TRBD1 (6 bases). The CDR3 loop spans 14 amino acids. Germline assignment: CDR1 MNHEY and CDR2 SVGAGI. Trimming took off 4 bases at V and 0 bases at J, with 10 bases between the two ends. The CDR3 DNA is TGTGCCAGCAGTTTCGGGACAAACTCCTACGAGCAGTACTTC. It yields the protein CASSFGTNSYEQYF.

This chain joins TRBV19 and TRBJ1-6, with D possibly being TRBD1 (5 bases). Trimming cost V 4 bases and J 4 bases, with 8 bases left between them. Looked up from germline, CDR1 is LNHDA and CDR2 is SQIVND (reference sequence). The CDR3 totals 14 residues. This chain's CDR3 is CASSTQGYNSPLHF. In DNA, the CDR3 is TGTGCCAGTAGTACCCAGGGATATAATTCACCCCTCCACTTT.

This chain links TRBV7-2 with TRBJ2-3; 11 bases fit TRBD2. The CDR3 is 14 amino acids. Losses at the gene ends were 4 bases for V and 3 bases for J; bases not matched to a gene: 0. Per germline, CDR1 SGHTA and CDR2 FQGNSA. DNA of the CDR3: TGTGCCAGCAGCTCTAGCGGGAGGACAGATACGCAGTATTTT. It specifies CASSSSGRTDTQYF.

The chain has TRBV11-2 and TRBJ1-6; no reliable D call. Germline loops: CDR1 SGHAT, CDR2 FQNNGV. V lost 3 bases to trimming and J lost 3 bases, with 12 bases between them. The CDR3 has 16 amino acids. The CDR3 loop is CASSFGLLGYNSPLHF. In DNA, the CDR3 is TGTGCCAGCAGCTTCGGACTTCTTGGCTATAATTCACCCCTCCACTTT.

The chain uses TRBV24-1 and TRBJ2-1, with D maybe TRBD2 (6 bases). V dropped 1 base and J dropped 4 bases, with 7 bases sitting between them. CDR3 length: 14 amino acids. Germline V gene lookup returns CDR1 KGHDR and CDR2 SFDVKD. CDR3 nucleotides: TGTGCCACCAGTGATTTCGGAGGGTACAATGAGCAGTTCTTC. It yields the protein CATSDFGGYNEQFF.

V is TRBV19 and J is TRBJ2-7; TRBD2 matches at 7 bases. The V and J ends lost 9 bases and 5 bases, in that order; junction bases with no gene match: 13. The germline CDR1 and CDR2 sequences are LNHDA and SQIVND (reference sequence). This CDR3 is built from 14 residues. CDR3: CASRPRLATDEQYF. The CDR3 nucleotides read TGTGCCAGCCGTCCCCGACTAGCTACCGACGAGCAGTACTTC.

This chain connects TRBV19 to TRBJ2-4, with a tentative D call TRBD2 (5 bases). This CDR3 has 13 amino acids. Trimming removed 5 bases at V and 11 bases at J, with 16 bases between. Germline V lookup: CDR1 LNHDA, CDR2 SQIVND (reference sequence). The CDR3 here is CASSQKLEDVQYF. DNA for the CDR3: TGTGCCAGTAGTCAAAAACTAGAAGACGTTCAGTACTTC.

CDR3 region: CASSEGLGLVYGYTF. CDR3 bases: TGTGCCAGCAGTGAAGGTCTGGGGCTGGTCTATGGCTACACCTTC. The J gene is TRBJ1-2, the V gene TRBV25-1; TRBD1 is a possible D gene (5 bases). The V end lost 2 bases, the J end lost 4 bases, and 14 bases lay between the germline ends. CDR1 and CDR2 (germline): MGHDK, SYGVNS. CDR3 size: 15 residues.

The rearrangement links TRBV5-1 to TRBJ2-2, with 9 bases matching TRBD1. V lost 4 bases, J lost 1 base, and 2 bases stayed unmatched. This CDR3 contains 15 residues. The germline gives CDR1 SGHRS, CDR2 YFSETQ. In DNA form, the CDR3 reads TGCGCCAGCAGCCGGGGACAGGGGAACACCGGGGAGCTGTTTTTT. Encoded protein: CASSRGQGNTGELFF.

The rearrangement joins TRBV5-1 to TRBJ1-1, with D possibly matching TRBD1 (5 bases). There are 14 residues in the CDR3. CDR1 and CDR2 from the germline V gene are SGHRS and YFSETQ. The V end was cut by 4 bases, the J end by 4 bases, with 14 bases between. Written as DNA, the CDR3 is TGCGCCAGCAGCCCACCGACCCAGGGCACTGAAGCTTTCTTT. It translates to CASSPPTQGTEAFF.

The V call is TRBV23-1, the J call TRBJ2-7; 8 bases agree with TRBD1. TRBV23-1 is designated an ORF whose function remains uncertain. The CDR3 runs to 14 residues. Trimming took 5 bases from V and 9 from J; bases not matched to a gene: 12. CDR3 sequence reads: CASSGVGQGLGQYF. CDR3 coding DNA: TGCGCCAGCAGTGGGGTCGGACAGGGCCTCGGGCAGTACTTC.

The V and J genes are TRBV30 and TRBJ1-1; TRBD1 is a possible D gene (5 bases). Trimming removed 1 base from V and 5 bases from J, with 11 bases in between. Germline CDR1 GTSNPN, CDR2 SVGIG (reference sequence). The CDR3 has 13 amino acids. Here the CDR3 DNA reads TGTGCCTGGAGTGCGTCAAAGGGGACTGAAGCTTTCTTT. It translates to CAWSASKGTEAFF.

CDR3 in amino acids: CASSPVPGAVNEKLFF. For the CDR3, the DNA is TGTGCCAGCAGCCCTGTCCCAGGGGCTGTTAATGAAAAACTGTTTTTT. This chain links TRBV5-4 with TRBJ1-4, with a tentative D call TRBD1 (6 bases). In germline, CDR1 is SGHNT, CDR2 YYREEE (reference sequence). The CDR3 has 16 amino acids. V lost 4 bases and J 4 bases, leaving 17 bases between the germline ends.

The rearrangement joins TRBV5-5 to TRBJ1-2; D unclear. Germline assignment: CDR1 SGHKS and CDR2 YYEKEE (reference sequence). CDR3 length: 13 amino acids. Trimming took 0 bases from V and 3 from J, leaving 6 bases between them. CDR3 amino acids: CASSLGLDYGYTF. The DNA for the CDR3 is TGTGCCAGCAGCTTGGGTCTTGACTATGGCTACACCTTC.

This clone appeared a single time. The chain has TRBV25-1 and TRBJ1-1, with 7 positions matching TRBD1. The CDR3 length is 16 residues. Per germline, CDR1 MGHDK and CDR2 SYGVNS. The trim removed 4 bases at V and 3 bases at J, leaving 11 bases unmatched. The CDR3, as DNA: TGTGCCAGCAGTGGGTACCCAGGGGGTGGAGACACTGAAGCTTTCTTT. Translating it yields CASSGYPGGGDTEAFF.

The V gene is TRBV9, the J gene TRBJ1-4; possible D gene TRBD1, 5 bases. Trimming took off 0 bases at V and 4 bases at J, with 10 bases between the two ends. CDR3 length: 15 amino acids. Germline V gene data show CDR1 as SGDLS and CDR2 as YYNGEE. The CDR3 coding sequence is TGTGCCAGCAGCGTAGCCGGCGGGGGTAATGAAAAACTGTTTTTT. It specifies CASSVAGGGNEKLFF.

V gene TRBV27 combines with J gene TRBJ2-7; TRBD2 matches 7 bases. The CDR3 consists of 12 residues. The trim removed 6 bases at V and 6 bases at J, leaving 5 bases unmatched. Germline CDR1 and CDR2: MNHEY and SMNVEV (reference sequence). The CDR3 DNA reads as TGTGCCAGCAGAGCAGGGAGGGGCGAGCAGTACTTC. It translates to CASRAGRGEQYF.

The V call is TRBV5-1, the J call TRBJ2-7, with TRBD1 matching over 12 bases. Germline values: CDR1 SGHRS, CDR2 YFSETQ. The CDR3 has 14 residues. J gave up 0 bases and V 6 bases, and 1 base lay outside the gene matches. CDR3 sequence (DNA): TGCGCCAGCAAGGGACAGGGGGCCTCCTACGAGCAGTACTTC. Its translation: CASKGQGASYEQYF. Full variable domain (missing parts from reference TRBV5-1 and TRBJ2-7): KAGVTQTPRYLIKTRGQQVTLSCSPISGHRSVSWYQQTPGQGLQFLFEYFSETQRNKGNFPGRFSGRQFSNSRSEMNVSTLELGDSALYLCASKGQGASYEQYFGPGTRLTVT.

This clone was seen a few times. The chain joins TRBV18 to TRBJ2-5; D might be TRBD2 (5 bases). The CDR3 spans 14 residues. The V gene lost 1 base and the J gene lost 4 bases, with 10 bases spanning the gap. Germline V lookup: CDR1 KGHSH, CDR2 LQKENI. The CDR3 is CASSPLGVGETQYF. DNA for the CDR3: TGTGCCAGCTCACCACTCGGGGTCGGAGAGACCCAGTACTTC.